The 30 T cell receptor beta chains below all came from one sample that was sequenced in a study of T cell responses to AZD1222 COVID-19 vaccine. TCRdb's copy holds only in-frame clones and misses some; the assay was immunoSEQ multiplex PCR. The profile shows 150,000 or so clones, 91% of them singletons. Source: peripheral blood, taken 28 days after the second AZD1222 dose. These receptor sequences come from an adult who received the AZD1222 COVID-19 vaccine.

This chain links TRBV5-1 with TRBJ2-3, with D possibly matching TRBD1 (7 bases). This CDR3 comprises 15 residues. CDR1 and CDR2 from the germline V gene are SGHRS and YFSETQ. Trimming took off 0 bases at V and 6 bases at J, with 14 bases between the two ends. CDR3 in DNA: TGCGCCAGCAGCTTGGATAAGGGGGCGGGGGATACGCAGTATTTT. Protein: CASSLDKGAGDTQYF.

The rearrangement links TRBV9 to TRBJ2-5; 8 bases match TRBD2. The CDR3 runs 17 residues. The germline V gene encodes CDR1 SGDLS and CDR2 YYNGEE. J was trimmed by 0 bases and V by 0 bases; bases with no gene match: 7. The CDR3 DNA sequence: TGTGCCAGCAGCGTAGCTTGGGCTAGCGGGTACCAAGAGACCCAGTACTTC. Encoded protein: CASSVAWASGYQETQYF.

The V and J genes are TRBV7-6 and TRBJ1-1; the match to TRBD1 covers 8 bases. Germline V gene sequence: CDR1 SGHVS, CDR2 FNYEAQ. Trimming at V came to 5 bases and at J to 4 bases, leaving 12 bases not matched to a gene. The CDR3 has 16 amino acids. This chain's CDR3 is CASSAIKTGVSTEAFF. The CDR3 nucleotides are TGTGCCAGCAGCGCGATCAAGACAGGGGTTTCCACTGAAGCTTTCTTT.

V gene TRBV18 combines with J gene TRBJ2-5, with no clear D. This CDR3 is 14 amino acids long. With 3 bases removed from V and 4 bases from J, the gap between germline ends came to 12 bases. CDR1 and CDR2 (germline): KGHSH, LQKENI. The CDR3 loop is CASSPTEYAETQYF. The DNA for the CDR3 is TGTGCCAGCTCACCCACCGAATACGCAGAGACCCAGTACTTC.

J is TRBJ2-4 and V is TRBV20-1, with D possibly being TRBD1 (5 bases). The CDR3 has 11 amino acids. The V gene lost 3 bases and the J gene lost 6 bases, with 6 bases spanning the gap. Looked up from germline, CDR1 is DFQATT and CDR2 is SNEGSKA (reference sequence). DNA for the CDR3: TGCAGTGCTAGTAGGGGAAACATTCAGTACTTC. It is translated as CSASRGNIQYF.

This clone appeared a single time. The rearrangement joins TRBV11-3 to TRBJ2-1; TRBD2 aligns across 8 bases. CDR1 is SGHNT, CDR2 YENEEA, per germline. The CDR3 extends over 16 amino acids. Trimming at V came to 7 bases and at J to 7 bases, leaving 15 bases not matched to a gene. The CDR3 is CASKNGGRRSLNEQFF. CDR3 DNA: TGTGCCAGCAAAAATGGCGGGAGGCGATCCCTGAATGAGCAGTTCTTC. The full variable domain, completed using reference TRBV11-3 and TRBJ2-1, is EAGVVQSPRYKIIEKKQPVAFWCNPISGHNTLYWYLQNLGQGPELLIRYENEEAVDDSQLPKDRFSAERLKGVDSTLKIQPAELGDSAVYLCASKNGGRRSLNEQFFGPGTRLTVL.

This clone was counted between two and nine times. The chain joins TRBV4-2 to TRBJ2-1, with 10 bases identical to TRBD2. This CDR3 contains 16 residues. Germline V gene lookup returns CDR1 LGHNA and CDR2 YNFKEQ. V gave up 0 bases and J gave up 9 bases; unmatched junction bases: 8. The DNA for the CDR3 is TGTGCCAGCAGCCAAGATGGCAGCGGGGGGGTCGGTGAGCAGTTCTTC. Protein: CASSQDGSGGVGEQFF.

CDR3 protein: CASSHGSRPYEQYF. CDR3 nucleotide sequence: TGTGCCAGCAGCCACGGTTCCCGGCCCTACGAGCAGTACTTC. The chain links TRBV3-1 (or the pseudogene TRBV3-2) to TRBJ2-7; D not resolved. This CDR3 contains 14 residues. CDR1 and CDR2 (germline): LGHDT, YNNKEL (reference sequence). V was trimmed by 3 bases and J by 2 bases, leaving 11 bases between them.

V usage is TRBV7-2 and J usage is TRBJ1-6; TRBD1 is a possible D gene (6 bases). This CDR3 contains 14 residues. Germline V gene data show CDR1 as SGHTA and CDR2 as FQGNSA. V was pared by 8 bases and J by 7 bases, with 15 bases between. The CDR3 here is CASRQGQLNSPLHF. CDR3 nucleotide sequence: TGTGCCAGCCGTCAAGGACAGCTCAATTCACCCCTCCACTTT.

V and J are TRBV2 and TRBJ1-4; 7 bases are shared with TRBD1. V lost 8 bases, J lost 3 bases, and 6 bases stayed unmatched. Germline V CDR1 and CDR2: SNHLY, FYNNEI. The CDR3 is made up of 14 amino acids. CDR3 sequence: CASDQGGANEKLFF. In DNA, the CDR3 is TGTGCCAGCGATCAGGGGGGAGCTAATGAAAAACTGTTTTTT.

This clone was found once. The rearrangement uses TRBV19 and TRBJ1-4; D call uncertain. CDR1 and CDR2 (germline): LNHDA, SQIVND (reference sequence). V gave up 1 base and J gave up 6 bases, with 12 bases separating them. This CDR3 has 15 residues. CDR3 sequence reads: CASSIARDSHEKLFF. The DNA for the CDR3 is TGTGCCAGTAGTATAGCCCGGGATTCTCATGAAAAACTGTTTTTT.

The CDR3 DNA reads TGCGCCAGCAGCTTGCCGGGGGGCACAGATACGCAGTATTTT. Translating it yields CASSLPGGTDTQYF. The gene calls are TRBV5-1 and TRBJ2-3; tentatively, D is TRBD2 (6 bases). Per the germline V gene, CDR1 is SGHRS and CDR2 is YFSETQ. The CDR3 consists of 14 residues. The ends were cut back, 1 base at V and 1 base at J, with 7 bases in the middle.

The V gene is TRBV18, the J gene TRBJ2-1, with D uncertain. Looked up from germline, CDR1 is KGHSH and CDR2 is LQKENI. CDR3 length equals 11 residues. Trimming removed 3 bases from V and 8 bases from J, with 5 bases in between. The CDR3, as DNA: TGTGCCAGCTCACCGGCCGATGAGCAGTTCTTC. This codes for CASSPADEQFF.

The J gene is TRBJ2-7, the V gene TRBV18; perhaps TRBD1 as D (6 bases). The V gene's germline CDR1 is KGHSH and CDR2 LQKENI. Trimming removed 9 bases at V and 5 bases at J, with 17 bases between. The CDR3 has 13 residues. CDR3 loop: CARPRDRIHEQYF. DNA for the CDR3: TGTGCCAGACCCCGAGACAGGATCCACGAGCAGTACTTC.

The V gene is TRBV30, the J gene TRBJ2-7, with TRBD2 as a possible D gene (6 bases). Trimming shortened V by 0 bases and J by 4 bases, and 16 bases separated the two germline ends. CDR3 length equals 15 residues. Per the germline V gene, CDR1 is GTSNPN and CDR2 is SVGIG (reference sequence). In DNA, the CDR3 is TGTGCCTGGAGTGTACAGGTGGCGGGATTTTACGAGCAGTACTTC. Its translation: CAWSVQVAGFYEQYF.

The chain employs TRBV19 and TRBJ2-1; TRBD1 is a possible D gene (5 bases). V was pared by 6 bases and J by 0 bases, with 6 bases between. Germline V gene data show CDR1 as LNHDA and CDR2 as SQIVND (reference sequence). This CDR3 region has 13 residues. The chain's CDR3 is CASSQGSYNEQFF. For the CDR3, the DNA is TGTGCCAGTAGCCAGGGCTCCTACAATGAGCAGTTCTTC.

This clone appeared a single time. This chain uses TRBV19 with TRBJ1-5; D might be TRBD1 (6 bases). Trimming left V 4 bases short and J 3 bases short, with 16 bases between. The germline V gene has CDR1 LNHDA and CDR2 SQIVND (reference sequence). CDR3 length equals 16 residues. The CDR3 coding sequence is TGTGCCAGTAGTAGGGAGGCCGGGGGCTCCAATCAGCCCCAGCATTTT. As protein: CASSREAGGSNQPQHF.

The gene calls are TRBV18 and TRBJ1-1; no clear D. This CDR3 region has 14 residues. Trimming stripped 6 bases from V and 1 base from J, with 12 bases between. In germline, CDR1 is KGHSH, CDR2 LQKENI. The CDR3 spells CASSLQNTNTEAFF. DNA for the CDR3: TGTGCCAGCTCGCTACAGAACACGAACACTGAAGCTTTCTTT.

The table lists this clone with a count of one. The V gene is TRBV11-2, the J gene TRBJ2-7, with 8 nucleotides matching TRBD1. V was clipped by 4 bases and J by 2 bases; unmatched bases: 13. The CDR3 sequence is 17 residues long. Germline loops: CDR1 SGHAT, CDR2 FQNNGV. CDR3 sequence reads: CASSSGGWGQDPYEQYF. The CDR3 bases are TGTGCCAGCAGCTCAGGGGGATGGGGACAGGATCCCTACGAGCAGTACTTC.

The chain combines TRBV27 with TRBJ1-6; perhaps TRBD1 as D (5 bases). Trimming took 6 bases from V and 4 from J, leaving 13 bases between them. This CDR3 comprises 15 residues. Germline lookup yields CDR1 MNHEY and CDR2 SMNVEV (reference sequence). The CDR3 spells CASRLGAEYNSPLHF. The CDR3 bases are TGTGCCAGCAGATTAGGGGCAGAATATAATTCACCCCTCCACTTT.

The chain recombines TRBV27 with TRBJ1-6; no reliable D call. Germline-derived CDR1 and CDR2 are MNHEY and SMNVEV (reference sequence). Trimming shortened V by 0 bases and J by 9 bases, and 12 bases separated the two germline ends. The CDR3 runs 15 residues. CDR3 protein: CASSLSSAARSPLHF. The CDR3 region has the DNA TGTGCCAGCAGTTTATCAAGCGCAGCGCGTTCACCCCTCCACTTT.

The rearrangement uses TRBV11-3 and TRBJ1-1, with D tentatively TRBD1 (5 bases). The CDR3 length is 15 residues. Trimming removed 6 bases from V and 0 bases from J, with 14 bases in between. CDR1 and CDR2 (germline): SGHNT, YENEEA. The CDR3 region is CASREKGLLNTEAFF. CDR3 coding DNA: TGTGCCAGCAGAGAAAAGGGACTGCTGAACACTGAAGCTTTCTTT.

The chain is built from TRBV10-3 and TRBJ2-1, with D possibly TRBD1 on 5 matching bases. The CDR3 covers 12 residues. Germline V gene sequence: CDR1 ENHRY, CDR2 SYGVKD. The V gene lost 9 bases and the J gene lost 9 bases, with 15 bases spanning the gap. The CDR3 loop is CAITLSQGEQFF. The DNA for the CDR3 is TGTGCCATTACTCTTAGCCAGGGTGAGCAGTTCTTC.

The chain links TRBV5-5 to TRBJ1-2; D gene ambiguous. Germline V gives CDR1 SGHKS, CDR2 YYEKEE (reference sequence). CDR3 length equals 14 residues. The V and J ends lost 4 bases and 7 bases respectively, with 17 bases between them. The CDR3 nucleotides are TGTGCCAGCAGCGATCCGGGGAGAGGGCTTGGCTACACCTTC. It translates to CASSDPGRGLGYTF. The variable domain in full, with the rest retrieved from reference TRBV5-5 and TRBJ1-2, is DAGVTQSPTHLIKTRGQQVTLRCSPISGHKSVSWYQQVLGQGPQFIFQYYEKEERGRGNFPDRFSARQFPNYSSELNVNALLLGDSALYLCASSDPGRGLGYTFGSGTRLTVV.

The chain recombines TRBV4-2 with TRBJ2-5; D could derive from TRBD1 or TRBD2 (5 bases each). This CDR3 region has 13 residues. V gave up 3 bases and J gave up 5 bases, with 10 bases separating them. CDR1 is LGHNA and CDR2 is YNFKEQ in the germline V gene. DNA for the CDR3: TGTGCCAGCAGCCAGGGGGATGGGGAGACCCAGTACTTC. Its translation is CASSQGDGETQYF.

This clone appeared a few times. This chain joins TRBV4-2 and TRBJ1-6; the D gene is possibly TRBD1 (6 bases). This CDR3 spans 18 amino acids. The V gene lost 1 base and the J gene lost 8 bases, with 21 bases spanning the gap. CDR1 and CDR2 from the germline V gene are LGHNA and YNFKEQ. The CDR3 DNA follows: TGTGCCAGCAGCCAAGTGAGGGGGAAACAGAACTCGTATTCACCCCTCCACTTT. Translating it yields CASSQVRGKQNSYSPLHF.

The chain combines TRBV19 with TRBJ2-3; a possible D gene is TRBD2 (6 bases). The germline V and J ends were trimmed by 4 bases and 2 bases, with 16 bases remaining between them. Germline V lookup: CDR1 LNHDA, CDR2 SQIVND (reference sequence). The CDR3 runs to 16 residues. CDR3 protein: CASSSRLDVATDTQYF. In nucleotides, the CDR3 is TGTGCCAGTAGTAGCCGACTAGACGTAGCCACAGATACGCAGTATTTT.

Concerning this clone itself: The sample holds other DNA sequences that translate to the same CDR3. In nucleotides, the CDR3 is TGTGCCAGCTCACCGGGGGGCAATGAGCAGTTCTTC. Protein: CASSPGGNEQFF. The J gene is TRBJ2-1, the V gene TRBV18; D perhaps matches TRBD2 (6 bases). Germline CDR1 is KGHSH and CDR2 is LQKENI. The CDR3 sequence is 12 residues long. Deletions cut 3 bases from V and 6 bases from J, with 6 bases between.

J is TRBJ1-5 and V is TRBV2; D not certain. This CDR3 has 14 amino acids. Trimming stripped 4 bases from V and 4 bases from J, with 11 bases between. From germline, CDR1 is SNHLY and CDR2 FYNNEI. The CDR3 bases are TGTGCCAGCAGTGGGACGGTTGTGAATCAGCCCCAGCATTTT. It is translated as CASSGTVVNQPQHF.

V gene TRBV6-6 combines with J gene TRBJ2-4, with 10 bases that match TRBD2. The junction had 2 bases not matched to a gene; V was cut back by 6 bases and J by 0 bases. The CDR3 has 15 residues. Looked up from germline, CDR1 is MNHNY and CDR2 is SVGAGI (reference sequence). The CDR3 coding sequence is TGTGCCAGCAGAGCGGGAGGGGTAGCCAAAAACATTCAGTACTTC. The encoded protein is CASRAGGVAKNIQYF.